Listed below are T cell receptor beta chains from one sample, sequenced in a study of blood T cells in healthy people across ages. TCRdb re-derived calls from the 5' RACE reads in MiXCR, one entry per CDR3 protein. Of some 1.5 million distinct CDR3 sequences in the sample, approximately 42% were seen once. Material for sequencing was blood. The receptors derive from a woman aged 18 to 35 in good health. CDR3s include the opening cysteine and the closing phenylalanine or tryptophan. The D gene is left open where the match is weak. A clone size is listed for some rows: how often the clone was seen (once, few, many), or a class if it is expanded.

D | size | J | V | DNA | CDR3
TRBD2 | NA | TRBJ2-5 | TRBV4-1 | TGCGCCAGCAGCCAAGATAGGGGACTAGCCCAAGAGACCCAGTACTTC | CASSQDRGLAQETQYF
TRBD2 | NA | TRBJ2-3 | TRBV20-1 | TGCAGTGGACTAGCGGGCACAGATACGCAGTATTTT | CSGLAGTDTQYF
NA | NA | TRBJ2-1 | TRBV6-2/TRBV6-3 | TGTGCCAGCAGGGAGGGCGGAGGGCGCAATGAGCAGTTCTTC | CASREGGGRNEQFF
TRBD1 | NA | TRBJ1-4 | TRBV6-5 | TGTGCCAGCAGTTACTGGAGGGACAGCGCTAATGAAAAACTGTTTTTT | CASSYWRDSANEKLFF
TRBD1 | NA | TRBJ1-1 | TRBV9 | TGTGCCAGCAGCGCCACGACAGGGACCGAAGGGCGGAACACTGAAGCTTTCTTT | CASSATTGTEGRNTEAFF
TRBD1 | few | TRBJ1-2 | TRBV20-1 | TGCAGTGCTAGTCCAGGGGGCTTCTATGGCTACACCTTC | CSASPGGFYGYTF
TRBD1 | NA | TRBJ1-2 | TRBV20-1 | TGCAGTGCTCGTGATAACAGGGGGGGCAACTATGGCTACACCTTC | CSARDNRGGNYGYTF
TRBD2 | NA | TRBJ2-2 | TRBV12-3/TRBV12-4 | TGTGCCAGCAGCAGGACTAGCGCCACCGGGGAGCTGTTTTTT | CASSRTSATGELFF
NA | NA | TRBJ2-5 | TRBV28 | TGTGCCAGCAGTTTACGCCGACAAGGGGCAACGGGAAAGACCCAGTACTTC | CASSLRRQGATGKTQYF
NA | NA | TRBJ2-7 | TRBV2 | TGTGCCAGCAAGACTTCATCAGGTCGCGCTACCTACGAGCAGTACTTC | CASKTSSGRATYEQYF
TRBD2 | NA | TRBJ2-3 | TRBV9 | TGTGCCAGCAGCCGAAGTCATAGCGGGAGAACAGATACGCAGTATTTT | CASSRSHSGRTDTQYF
NA | many | TRBJ1-3 | TRBV10-3 | TGTGCCACCGAACAGGGAGTGGTCGGAAACACCATATATTTT | CATEQGVVGNTIYF
TRBD2 | NA | TRBJ2-6 | TRBV7-2 | TGTGCCAGCAGCTCACGACCCCGCGGGGGATCAAGCTCTGGGGCCAACGTCCTGACTTTC | CASSSRPRGGSSSGANVLTF
TRBD1 | many | TRBJ1-4 | TRBV11-2 | TGTGCCAGCAGCTTAGAAGCAGGGGGGAACGAAAAACTGTTTTTT | CASSLEAGGNEKLFF
TRBD2 | NA | TRBJ2-6 | TRBV12-5 | TGTGCTAGTGGTTTGGTTGGCGGGAGTGGGGCCAACGTCCTGACTTTC | CASGLVGGSGANVLTF
NA | NA | TRBJ2-1 | TRBV6-2/TRBV6-3 | TGTGCCAGCAGTAAGACCACCTACAATGAGCAGTTCTTC | CASSKTTYNEQFF
NA | NA | TRBJ2-7 | TRBV10-3 | TGTGCCAGCAGTGAGAGGGTGGCCTACGAGCAGTACTTC | CASSERVAYEQYF
TRBD1 | NA | TRBJ1-5 | TRBV29-1 | TGCAGCGCCGGACAGGGGGACAATCAGCCCCAGCATTTT | CSAGQGDNQPQHF
NA | NA | TRBJ2-3 | TRBV20-1 | TGCAGTGCCAGCGGGTCAGTCGGGACTAGCACAGATACGCAGTATTTT | CSASGSVGTSTDTQYF
TRBD1 | few | TRBJ1-2 | TRBV9 | TGTGCCAGCAGCGGGGACAGCAAGCTCTATGGCTACACCTTC | CASSGDSKLYGYTF
TRBD1 | few | TRBJ1-2 | TRBV3-1 | TGTGCCAGCAGCCAAGAGTTAAAACAGGGGTGGCCAAACTATGGCTACACCTTC | CASSQELKQGWPNYGYTF
NA | many | TRBJ1-1 | TRBV6-5 | TGTGCCAGCAGTTACGAGAGGAACACTGAAGCTTTCTTT | CASSYERNTEAFF
TRBD2 | NA | TRBJ2-7 | TRBV7-2 | TGTGCCAGCAGCTTAGGCCCTCGGGGAGGGGACTACGAGCAGTACTTC | CASSLGPRGGDYEQYF
NA | NA | TRBJ2-7 | TRBV28 | TGTGCCAGCAGTCCGGGGCCCAACACCTCCTACGAGCAGTACTTC | CASSPGPNTSYEQYF
TRBD1 | NA | TRBJ2-7 | TRBV4-1 | TGCGCCAGCAGCCCAACGACCGGGACAGGGGAATACGAGCAGTACTTC | CASSPTTGTGEYEQYF